The 17 T cell receptor beta chains reported below all come from one sample, sequenced in a study of T cell responses to AZD1222 COVID-19 vaccine. Here immunoSEQ multiplex PCR was the method, and the copy in TCRdb shows in-frame clones only, minus some. The sample comprises roughly 35,000 clones, approximately 84% of which are singletons, and 11% rests with the top ten. The specimen was peripheral blood, collected 28 days after the second AZD1222 dose. The receptors here all came from an adult who received the AZD1222 COVID-19 vaccine.

The rearrangement links TRBV5-1 to TRBJ2-1; D not resolved. Germline V lookup: CDR1 SGHRS, CDR2 YFSETQ. The V gene lost 0 bases and the J gene lost 3 bases, with 13 bases spanning the gap. CDR3 length: 16 residues. This chain's CDR3 is CASSLAGDSRYNEQFF. The CDR3 DNA reads TGCGCCAGCAGCTTGGCAGGTGATTCCCGCTACAATGAGCAGTTCTTC.

This chain connects TRBV5-1 to TRBJ2-3; 13 nucleotides align to TRBD2. Looked up from germline, CDR1 is SGHRS and CDR2 is YFSETQ. The V gene end was trimmed by 0 bases and the J gene end by 0 bases; junction bases not matched to a gene: 4. The CDR3 is 18 residues long. Written as DNA, the CDR3 is TGCGCCAGCAGCTTGGGCGGACTAGCGGGAGCTAGCACAGATACGCAGTATTTT. It yields the protein CASSLGGLAGASTDTQYF.

This chain's CDR3 is CASTKYRQGDTGELFF. CDR3 nucleotide sequence: TGTGCCAGCACCAAGTATAGACAGGGGGACACCGGGGAGCTGTTTTTT. The chain links TRBV5-5 to TRBJ2-2; TRBD1 agrees at 9 bases. With V trimmed by 6 bases and J by 3 bases, 9 bases remained unmatched. Per the germline V gene, CDR1 is SGHKS and CDR2 is YYEKEE (reference sequence). The CDR3 totals 16 residues.

Of note for this clone: The germline gene is not matched at one end of the junction; a read error may be the cause. This chain uses TRBV5-1 with TRBJ2-2, with TRBD1 matching over 7 bases. This CDR3 has 14 amino acids. The germline V gene encodes CDR1 SGHRS and CDR2 YFSETQ. The CDR3 DNA follows: TGCGCCAGCAAATCTTTACAGGGCTCAGGGGGGCTGTTTTTT. Amino acids: CASKSLQGSGGLFF.

This sequence joins TRBV5-6 and TRBJ2-5, with TRBD2 as a possible D gene (6 bases). The germline V gene encodes CDR1 SGHDT and CDR2 YYEEEE. Trimming removed 4 bases from V and 3 bases from J, with 10 bases in between. The CDR3 runs to 13 residues. The CDR3 here is CASSAWGEETQYF. In nucleotides, the CDR3 is TGTGCCAGCAGCGCGTGGGGGGAAGAGACCCAGTACTTC.

The V call is TRBV28, the J call TRBJ1-6; D not resolved. Germline V CDR1 and CDR2: MDHEN, SYDVKM. V lost 4 bases, J lost 9 bases, and 7 bases lay in between. This CDR3 has 12 amino acids. CDR3 in DNA: TGTGCCAGCAGTTCAGGAGTTTCACCCCTCCACTTT. Translating gives CASSSGVSPLHF.

This clone turned up a few times. This chain links TRBV7-3 with TRBJ2-7, with 8 nucleotides matching TRBD1. J gave up 6 bases and V 5 bases, and 6 bases lay outside the gene matches. The CDR3 is made up of 13 amino acids. Looked up from germline, CDR1 is SGHTA and CDR2 is FQGTGA. The CDR3 nucleotides are TGTGCCAGCAGCCCTGACAGGGGTACCGAGCAGTACTTC. This sequence encodes CASSPDRGTEQYF.

The chain employs TRBV5-1 and TRBJ1-2, with TRBD1 identical over 7 bases. Germline CDR1 SGHRS, CDR2 YFSETQ. V was clipped by 0 bases and J by 8 bases; unmatched bases: 7. The CDR3 covers 14 residues. CDR3: CASSLDRGIEGYTF. For the CDR3, the DNA is TGCGCCAGCAGCTTGGACAGGGGAATAGAAGGCTACACCTTC.

The V gene is TRBV5-5, the J gene TRBJ2-5; D gene ambiguous. Deletions cut 1 base from V and 5 bases from J, with 9 bases between. The germline CDR1 and CDR2 sequences are SGHKS and YYEKEE (reference sequence). This CDR3 is 13 amino acids long. The CDR3 loop is CASSLYVWETQYF. CDR3 nucleotide sequence: TGTGCCAGCAGCTTGTACGTTTGGGAGACCCAGTACTTC.

The chain couples TRBV6-5 to TRBJ2-2, with TRBD2 matching 10 bases. V lost 2 bases and J lost 6; bases outside the gene matches: 0. CDR1 and CDR2 from the germline V gene are MNHEY and SVGAGI. CDR3 size: 14 residues. The chain's CDR3 is CASSYGTSAGELFF. The CDR3 DNA follows: TGTGCCAGCAGTTACGGGACTAGCGCCGGGGAGCTGTTTTTT.

The chain carries TRBV3-1 (or the pseudogene TRBV3-2) and TRBJ2-7, with a tentative D call TRBD2 (5 bases). Germline assignment: CDR1 LGHDT and CDR2 YNNKEL (reference sequence). Between the trimmed V and J ends, which lost 1 base and 3 bases, there was a span of 7 bases. This CDR3 region has 13 residues. CDR3 nucleotide sequence: TGTGCCAGCAGCCAAGGTACTAGCTACGAGCAGTACTTC. It codes for CASSQGTSYEQYF.

The V call is TRBV14, the J call TRBJ2-1, with 10 bases aligning to TRBD2. Germline V gene data show CDR1 as SGHDN and CDR2 as FVKESK. CDR3 size: 15 residues. Trimming took 2 bases from V and 7 from J; bases not matched to a gene: 5. CDR3 nucleotide sequence: TGTGCCAGCAGCCAATTTCTACTAGCGGGGAATGAGCAGTTCTTC. Its translation is CASSQFLLAGNEQFF.

For this clone: The junction shows a germline mismatch at one end, possibly a read error. CDR3 in DNA: TGTGCCCCCAGCCGGCGGGAGTCCCCGGTCCCCATGGTCTTC. Translation gives CAPSRRESPVPMVF. This chain links TRBV27 with TRBJ2-1; 7 bases line up with TRBD2. The CDR3 contains 14 residues. Germline CDR1 and CDR2: MNHEY and SMNVEV (reference sequence).

This chain connects TRBV12-3 or TRBV12-4 to TRBJ2-1; D is unresolved. This CDR3 is built from 13 residues. V shed 3 bases and J shed 4 bases, with 7 bases lying between them. The CDR3 sequence is CASSFIGYNEQFF. CDR3 in DNA: TGTGCCAGCAGTTTTATTGGATACAATGAGCAGTTCTTC.

The CDR3 region is CASCSRQGVSEAFF. CDR3 in DNA: TGTGCCAGCTGTTCGAGACAGGGAGTATCTGAAGCTTTCTTT. This chain links TRBV7-8 with TRBJ1-1; 7 bases fit TRBD1. Germline CDR1 and CDR2: SGHVS and FQNEAQ. CDR3 size: 14 residues. The ends lost 8 bases at V and 6 bases at J; junction bases unmatched: 12.

Written as DNA, the CDR3 is TGTGCCAGTAATTTTGGACAGGGGATCCACGAGCAGTACTTC. Amino acids: CASNFGQGIHEQYF. V gene TRBV19 combines with J gene TRBJ2-7, with 9 bases lining up with TRBD1. After removal of 7 bases from V and 5 bases from J, the junction contained 9 bases not matched to a gene. The CDR3 sequence is 14 residues long. The V gene's germline CDR1 is LNHDA and CDR2 SQIVND (reference sequence).

The CDR3 coding sequence is TGTGCCAGCAGTGAGAGGGACAGGGGAACGGGTCAGCCCCAGCATTTT. Translating gives CASSERDRGTGQPQHF. The rearrangement joins TRBV2 to TRBJ1-5, with 10 bases identical to TRBD1. Germline CDR1 SNHLY, CDR2 FYNNEI. This CDR3 has 16 amino acids. With 3 bases clipped from V and 6 bases from J, the junction kept 8 bases outside the gene matches.